A single sample is the source of the 17 T cell receptor beta chains below, sequenced in a study of beta chain features in type 1 diabetes (dated by TCRdb to 2016 to 2019). Receptor libraries were prepared by the immunoSEQ multiplex PCR assay. The entire isolated RNA was reverse transcribed using the High Capacity cDNA Reverse Transcription Kit, and thus expressed TCRB transcripts were sequenced. TCRdb retrieved this table from immuneACCESS and kept in-frame rearrangements only. Not all clones are present; in checked studies, unresolved V genes account for under half, and no reason is known for the remainder. This sample comprises 350,000 or so clones, around 19% of them detected only once. The ten largest account for 0.044% of the sample. Sequenced: naive CD4+ T cells from blood. Sample cell subset or site, as interpreted from the label and publication: true naive CD4+ T cells. These receptors all come from a woman younger than 35 in good health.

CDR3 amino acids: CASSTQGSPYGYTF. In DNA form, the CDR3 reads TGTGCCAGCAGCACTCAAGGGAGTCCCTATGGCTACACCTTC. The chain combines TRBV7-9 with TRBJ1-2, with no clear D. This CDR3 has 14 residues. Germline-derived CDR1 and CDR2 are SEHNR and FQNEAQ (reference sequence). V was clipped by 5 bases and J by 4 bases, with 14 bases between them.

This clone was counted only a few times. This chain joins TRBV7-2 and TRBJ2-7, with TRBD1 identical over 9 bases. This CDR3 spans 17 amino acids. V shed 4 bases, J shed 5 bases, and the junction held 15 bases outside the gene matches. Germline CDR1 and CDR2: SGHTA and FQGNSA. CDR3 amino acids: CASSSSGQGLPWNEQYF. DNA for the CDR3: TGTGCCAGCAGCTCCTCTGGACAGGGGCTTCCTTGGAACGAGCAGTACTTC. Together with reference TRBV7-2 and TRBJ2-7, the CDR3 gives the full variable domain: GAGVSQSPSNKVTEKGKDVELRCDPISGHTALYWYRQSLGQGLEFLIYFQGNSAPDKSGLPSDRFSAERTGGSVSTLTIQRTQQEDSAVYLCASSSSGQGLPWNEQYFGPGTRLTVT.

Only a few counts were recorded for this clone. The J gene is TRBJ2-6, the V gene TRBV7-9; tentatively, D is TRBD2 (5 bases). The CDR3 runs to 11 residues. Germline V CDR1 and CDR2: SEHNR, FQNEAQ (reference sequence). V lost 2 bases to trimming and J lost 18 bases, with 11 bases between them. The CDR3 is CASSLSPGGTF. Here the CDR3 DNA reads TGTGCCAGCAGCTTATCACCCGGAGGGACTTTC.

This clone was seen a few times. The chain has TRBV30 and TRBJ2-2, with unresolved D. The germline V gene has CDR1 GTSNPN and CDR2 SVGIG (reference sequence). V was cut by 3 bases and J by 3 bases, with 8 bases left in between. The CDR3 totals 13 residues. CDR3 amino acids: CAWRIIYTGELFF. CDR3 coding DNA: TGTGCCTGGAGAATTATTTACACCGGGGAGCTGTTTTTT.

To note about this clone: Additional DNA sequences in this sample encode the identical CDR3. The genes are TRBV5-1 and TRBJ2-1, with D hard to call. Trimming left V 0 bases short and J 5 bases short, with 6 bases between. This CDR3 comprises 13 residues. In germline, CDR1 is SGHRS, CDR2 YFSETQ. DNA for the CDR3: TGCGCCAGCAGCTTGGCCACAAACAATGAGCAGTTCTTC. Translated, it gives CASSLATNNEQFF.

The gene calls are TRBV5-6 and TRBJ2-7; 7 nucleotides line up with TRBD1. J gave up 0 bases and V 8 bases, and 11 bases lay outside the gene matches. CDR3 length: 15 amino acids. Per germline, CDR1 SGHDT and CDR2 YYEEEE. The CDR3, as DNA: TGTGCCAGTTCTGTAGGGGGCCGAAGCTCCTACGAGCAGTACTTC. Its protein product is CASSVGGRSSYEQYF. The full variable domain, rest sourced from reference TRBV5-6 and TRBJ2-7, is DAGVTQSPTHLIKTRGQQVTLRCSPKSGHDTVSWYQQALGQGPQFIFQYYEEEERQRGNFPDRFSGHQFPNYSSELNVNALLLGDSALYLCASSVGGRSSYEQYFGPGTRLTVT.

V and J are TRBV6-6 and TRBJ2-2; TRBD2 aligns across 9 bases. V dropped 0 bases and J dropped 5; count of bases not matched to a gene: 4. Germline assignment: CDR1 MNHNY and CDR2 SVGAGI (reference sequence). The CDR3 is 16 amino acids. The CDR3 is CASSYSTSGRTGELFF. The CDR3 region has the DNA TGTGCCAGCAGTTACTCGACGAGCGGGAGGACCGGGGAGCTGTTTTTT.

This chain joins TRBV2 and TRBJ1-1; possible D gene TRBD1, 6 bases. The CDR3 is made up of 13 amino acids. Germline V gene sequence: CDR1 SNHLY, CDR2 FYNNEI. The germline V and J ends were trimmed by 7 bases and 7 bases, with 16 bases remaining between them. CDR3 amino acids: CASKRETGVEAFF. The DNA for the CDR3 is TGTGCCAGCAAGAGGGAGACAGGAGTTGAAGCTTTCTTT.

V usage is TRBV9 and J usage is TRBJ2-1, with 10 bases lining up with TRBD2. V was clipped by 0 bases and J by 3 bases; unmatched bases: 3. The germline V gene encodes CDR1 SGDLS and CDR2 YYNGEE. The CDR3 is 16 amino acids. The DNA of the CDR3 is TGTGCCAGCAGCGTAGGTTGGACTAGCGGCTACAATGAGCAGTTCTTC. Translated, it gives CASSVGWTSGYNEQFF.

This chain connects TRBV5-1 to TRBJ2-7; D ambiguous. V lost 0 bases and J lost 2, with 6 bases in between. Germline assignment: CDR1 SGHRS and CDR2 YFSETQ. The CDR3 covers 13 residues. The CDR3 DNA reads TGCGCCAGCAGCTTGGAACTGGCCTACGAGCAGTACTTC. Translating it yields CASSLELAYEQYF.

This clone has just one count. This chain joins TRBV6-6 and TRBJ2-1; 8 bases align to TRBD2. The CDR3 length is 15 residues. J gave up 9 bases and V 8 bases, and 15 bases lay outside the gene matches. The germline V gene encodes CDR1 MNHNY and CDR2 SVGAGI (reference sequence). The CDR3 sequence: CASAPSPGGPGEQFF. In DNA form, the CDR3 reads TGTGCCAGCGCTCCGAGCCCGGGAGGGCCTGGTGAGCAGTTCTTC.

The table lists this clone with a few counts. The chain links TRBV29-1 to TRBJ2-1; the match to TRBD2 covers 11 bases. The CDR3 is 16 residues long. The junction had 16 bases not matched to a gene; V was cut back by 8 bases and J by 7 bases. From germline, CDR1 is SQVTM and CDR2 ANQGSEA. CDR3: CSFFSHSGGARNEQFF. The DNA for the CDR3 is TGCAGCTTCTTTAGCCATAGCGGGGGGGCGCGGAATGAGCAGTTCTTC.

The genes are TRBV5-1 and TRBJ2-5; TRBD2 matches at 9 bases. Looked up from germline, CDR1 is SGHRS and CDR2 is YFSETQ. The CDR3 consists of 14 residues. V lost 4 bases to trimming and J lost 6 bases; unmatched junction nucleotides: 7. The CDR3 DNA reads TGCGCCAGCAGCCAGACTAGCGGTCAACAGACCCAGTACTTC. Protein: CASSQTSGQQTQYF.

The V gene is TRBV30, the J gene TRBJ2-3; D might be TRBD2 (6 bases). The V end lost 3 bases, the J end lost 3 bases, and 13 bases lay between the germline ends. The germline gives CDR1 GTSNPN, CDR2 SVGIG (reference sequence). This CDR3 spans 14 amino acids. This CDR3 reads CAWRRGSGTDTQYF. The CDR3 nucleotides are TGTGCCTGGAGAAGGGGAAGCGGGACAGATACGCAGTATTTT.

The rearrangement joins TRBV7-2 to TRBJ2-2; maybe TRBD2 (6 bases). The CDR3 totals 13 residues. Germline loops: CDR1 SGHTA, CDR2 FQGNSA. V dropped 5 bases and J dropped 7 bases, with 11 bases sitting between them. CDR3 nucleotides: TGTGCCAGCAGCCTTCAGACTAGCGGGGAGCTGTTTTTT. It is translated as CASSLQTSGELFF.

This clone was seen a handful of times. V is TRBV15 and J is TRBJ2-3; a weak D match, TRBD2 (6 bases). Looked up from germline, CDR1 is LNHNV and CDR2 is YYDKDF (reference sequence). V gave up 3 bases and J gave up 3 bases, with 10 bases separating them. The CDR3 is 14 residues long. The DNA for the CDR3 is TGTGCCACCAGCAGGATGCGGGGAACAGATACGCAGTATTTT. Residues: CATSRMRGTDTQYF.

The V gene is TRBV30, the J gene TRBJ1-1; TRBD1 might be the D (5 bases). This CDR3 has 14 amino acids. Per the germline V gene, CDR1 is GTSNPN and CDR2 is SVGIG (reference sequence). V was trimmed by 4 bases and J by 1 base, leaving 13 bases between them. In DNA, the CDR3 is TGTGCCTGGACCATGAAGGGGCCGAACACTGAAGCTTTCTTT. Its translation is CAWTMKGPNTEAFF.